This T cell receptor beta chain originates from a study of blood T cell repertoires in COVID-19 (dated by TCRdb to 2020 to 2021). For context, the study as a whole: The collaborator samples originated in the United States, Italy and Spain and spanned the acute and convalescent phases of COVID-19. The dataset comprised deeply sampled blood TCRbeta repertoires from subjects exposed to, actively infected with, or recovered from COVID-19. The prospective study material was composed of cDNA or gDNA derived from T cells, B-cell-depleted T cells, or PBMCs. Samples were obtained from the ongoing ImmuneRACE study (first 160 participants) and from 950 to 1,500 subjects provided by 6 global collaborators. Sample metadata almost always included a de-identified subject ID, COVID-19 status, age in years and sex. A freely available public database, intended as a resource for researchers studying the immune response to SARS-CoV-2, is where the repertoires were released. Where HLA class I and class II types were available, the types were taken from metadata supplied by the sample provider, not from assay-based typing.

From cysteine to phenylalanine, the CDR3 is 15 amino acids long. This entry keeps only the CDR3 DNA: 45 bases, framed from base 1. V and J are truncated by 3 bases and 6 bases respectively, leaving an intervening sequence of 17 bases. CDR1 and CDR2 were assigned from the germline V gene as SGHTA and FQGNSA. Whole blood was collected in K2EDTA tubes by collaborating institutions according to the institutions' own protocols. For TCRbeta analysis, collaborators shipped samples as frozen whole blood, isolated PBMCs, or DNA extracted from either of those sample types. What the study reported, not specific to this receptor: The quantity of clinical and demographic metadata differed by source and by participant and was supplied without curation.

As regards this clone: Its antigen is unknown. Base qualities are not at hand, and no much larger clone is one base apart.

The immunoSEQ Assay, a bias-controlled multiplex PCR, was used to amplify TCRbeta CDR3 regions from genomic DNA. The paper's data handling went like this. The number of nucleated cells in each sample was estimated by amplification of reference gene primers within the assay. To quantify the absolute abundance of each unique TCRbeta CDR3 rearrangement, sequence reads were collapsed and filtered. For each sample, productive Simpson clonality was calculated as the square root of Simpson's diversity index over productive rearrangements. In TCRdb, the immuneACCESS table is reduced to in-frame sequences with V and J assigned. These tables do not hold every clone; where another copy was compared, an unresolved V gene accounts for under half, and the others remain unexplained. V, J and clone size are those of that table, while D and trimming were read from the DNA. This sample comprises 180,000 or so clones, roughly 78% of them detected only once. Approximately 3% of the sample is taken by the ten largest.

The sequencing input was peripheral blood. The sequence joins TRBV7-2 to TRBJ1-1; a tentative D call is TRBD1 (6 bases match). The TCR comes from a woman of 80 years or more with active or convalescent COVID-19. The base sequence is TGTGCCAGCAGCTTTTCATACAGGGCGGTCGCTGAAGCTTTCTTT. The encoded protein is CASSFSYRAVAEAFF.